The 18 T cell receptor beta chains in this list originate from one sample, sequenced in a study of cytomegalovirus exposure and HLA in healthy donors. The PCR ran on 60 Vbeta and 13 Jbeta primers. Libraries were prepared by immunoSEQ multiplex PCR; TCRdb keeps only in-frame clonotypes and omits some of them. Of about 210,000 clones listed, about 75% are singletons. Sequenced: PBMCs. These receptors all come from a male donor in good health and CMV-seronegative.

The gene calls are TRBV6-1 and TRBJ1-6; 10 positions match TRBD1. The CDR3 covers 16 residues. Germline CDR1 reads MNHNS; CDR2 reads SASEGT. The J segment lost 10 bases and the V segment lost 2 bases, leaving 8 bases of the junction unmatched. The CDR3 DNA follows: TGTGCCAGCAGTGAACCCGTGACAGGGGGCAACTCACCCCTCCACTTT. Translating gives CASSEPVTGGNSPLHF.

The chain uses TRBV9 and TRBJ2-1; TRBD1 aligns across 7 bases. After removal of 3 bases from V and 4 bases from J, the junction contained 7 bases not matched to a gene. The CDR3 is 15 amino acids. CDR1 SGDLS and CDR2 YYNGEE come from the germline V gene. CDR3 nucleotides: TGTGCCAGCAGCGCGATCCGGGACAGTTACAATGAGCAGTTCTTC. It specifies CASSAIRDSYNEQFF.

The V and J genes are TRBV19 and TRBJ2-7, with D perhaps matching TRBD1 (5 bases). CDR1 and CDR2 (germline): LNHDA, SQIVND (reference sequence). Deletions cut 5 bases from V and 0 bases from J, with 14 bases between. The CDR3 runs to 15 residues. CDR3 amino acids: CASSFQGRASYEQYF. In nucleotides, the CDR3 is TGTGCCAGTAGTTTCCAGGGTCGGGCCTCCTACGAGCAGTACTTC.

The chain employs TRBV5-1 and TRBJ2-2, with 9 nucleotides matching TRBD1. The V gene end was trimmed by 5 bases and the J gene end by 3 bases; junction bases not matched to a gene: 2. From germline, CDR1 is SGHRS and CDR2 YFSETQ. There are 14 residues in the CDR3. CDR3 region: CASRGTGHTGELFF. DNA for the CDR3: TGCGCCAGCAGAGGGACAGGGCACACCGGGGAGCTGTTTTTT. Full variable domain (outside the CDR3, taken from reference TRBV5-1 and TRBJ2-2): KAGVTQTPRYLIKTRGQQVTLSCSPISGHRSVSWYQQTPGQGLQFLFEYFSETQRNKGNFPGRFSGRQFSNSRSEMNVSTLELGDSALYLCASRGTGHTGELFFGEGSRLTVL.

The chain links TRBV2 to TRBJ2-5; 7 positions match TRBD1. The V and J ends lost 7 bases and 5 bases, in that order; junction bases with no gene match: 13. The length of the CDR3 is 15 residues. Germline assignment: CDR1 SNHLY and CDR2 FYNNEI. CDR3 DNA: TGTGCCAGCACGATGACAGGGTGGGTCGGGGAGACCCAGTACTTC. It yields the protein CASTMTGWVGETQYF. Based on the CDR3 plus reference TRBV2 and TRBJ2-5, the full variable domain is EPEVTQTPSHQVTQMGQEVILRCVPISNHLYFYWYRQILGQKVEFLVSFYNNEISEKSEIFDDQFSVERPDGSNFTLKIRSTKLEDSAMYFCASTMTGWVGETQYFGPGTRLLVL.

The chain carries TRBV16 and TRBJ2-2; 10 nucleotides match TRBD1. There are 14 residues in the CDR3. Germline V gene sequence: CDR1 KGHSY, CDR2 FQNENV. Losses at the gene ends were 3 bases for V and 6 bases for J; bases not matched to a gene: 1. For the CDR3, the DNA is TGTGCCAGCAGCCATGGACAGGGGGCCGGGGAGCTGTTTTTT. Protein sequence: CASSHGQGAGELFF.

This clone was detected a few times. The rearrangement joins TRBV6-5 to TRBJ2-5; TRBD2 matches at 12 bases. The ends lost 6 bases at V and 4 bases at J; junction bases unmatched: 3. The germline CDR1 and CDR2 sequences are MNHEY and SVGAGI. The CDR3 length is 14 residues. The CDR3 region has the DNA TGTGCCAGCAGAAAGGGACTAGCGGGAGAGACCCAGTACTTC. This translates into CASRKGLAGETQYF.

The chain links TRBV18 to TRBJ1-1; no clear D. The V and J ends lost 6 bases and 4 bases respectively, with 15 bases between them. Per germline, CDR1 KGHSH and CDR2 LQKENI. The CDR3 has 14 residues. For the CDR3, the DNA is TGTGCCAGCTCCCTGGCGAGGTTGAGCACTGAAGCTTTCTTT. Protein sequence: CASSLARLSTEAFF.

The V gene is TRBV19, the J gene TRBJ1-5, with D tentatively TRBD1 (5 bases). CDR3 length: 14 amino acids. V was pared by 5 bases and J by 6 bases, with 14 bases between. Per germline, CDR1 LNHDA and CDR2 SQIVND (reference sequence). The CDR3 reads CASSSGEGTQPQHF. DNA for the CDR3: TGTGCCAGTAGTTCGGGGGAGGGGACTCAGCCCCAGCATTTT.

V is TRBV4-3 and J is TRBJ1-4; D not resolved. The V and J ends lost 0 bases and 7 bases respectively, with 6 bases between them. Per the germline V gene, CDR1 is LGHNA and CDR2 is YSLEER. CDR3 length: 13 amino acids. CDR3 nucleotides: TGCGCCAGCAGCCAAGACTTCGGTGAAAAACTGTTTTTT. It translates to CASSQDFGEKLFF.

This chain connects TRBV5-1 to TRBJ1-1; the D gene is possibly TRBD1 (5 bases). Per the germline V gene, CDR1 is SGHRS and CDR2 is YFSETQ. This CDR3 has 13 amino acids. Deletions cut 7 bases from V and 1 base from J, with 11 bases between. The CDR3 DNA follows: TGCGCCAGCCGCCCTCAGGGGAACACTGAAGCTTTCTTT. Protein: CASRPQGNTEAFF.

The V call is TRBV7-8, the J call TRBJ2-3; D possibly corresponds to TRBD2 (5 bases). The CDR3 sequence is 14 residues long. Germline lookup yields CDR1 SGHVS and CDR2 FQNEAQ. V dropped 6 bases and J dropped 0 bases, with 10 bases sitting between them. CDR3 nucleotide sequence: TGTGCCAGCAGTGACTACGGTAGCACAGATACGCAGTATTTT. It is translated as CASSDYGSTDTQYF.

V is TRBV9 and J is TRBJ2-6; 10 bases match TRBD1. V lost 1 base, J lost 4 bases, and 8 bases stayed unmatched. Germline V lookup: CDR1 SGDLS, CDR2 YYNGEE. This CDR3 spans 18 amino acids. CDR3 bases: TGTGCCAGCAGCGTACCCCGGACAGGGGGGCAAGGGGCCAACGTCCTGACTTTC. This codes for CASSVPRTGGQGANVLTF.

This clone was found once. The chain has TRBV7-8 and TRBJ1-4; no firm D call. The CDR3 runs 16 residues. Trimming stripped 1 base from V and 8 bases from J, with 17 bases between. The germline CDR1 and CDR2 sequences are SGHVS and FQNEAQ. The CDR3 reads CASSLGFSRVVEKLFF. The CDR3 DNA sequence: TGTGCCAGCAGCTTAGGATTTTCGAGGGTGGTGGAAAAACTGTTTTTT.

The CDR3: CASMPNGANVLTF. CDR3 nucleotide sequence: TGTGCCAGCATGCCTAACGGGGCCAACGTCCTGACTTTC. The J gene is TRBJ2-6, the V gene TRBV7-3; the D is unclear. This CDR3 has 13 residues. CDR1 is SGHTA, CDR2 FQGTGA, per germline. The germline V and J ends were trimmed by 7 bases and 4 bases, with 8 bases remaining between them. Full variable domain (remainder filled in from reference TRBV7-3 and TRBJ2-6): GAGVSQTPSNKVTEKGKYVELRCDPISGHTALYWYRQSLGQGPEFLIYFQGTGAADDSGLPNDRFFAVRPEGSVSTLKIQRTERGDSAVYLCASMPNGANVLTFGAGSRLTVL.

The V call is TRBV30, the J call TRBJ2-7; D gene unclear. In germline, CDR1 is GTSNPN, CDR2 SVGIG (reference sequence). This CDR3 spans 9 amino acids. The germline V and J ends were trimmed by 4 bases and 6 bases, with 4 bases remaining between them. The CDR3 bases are TGTGCCTGGACGGTCGAGCAGTACTTC. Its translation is CAWTVEQYF.

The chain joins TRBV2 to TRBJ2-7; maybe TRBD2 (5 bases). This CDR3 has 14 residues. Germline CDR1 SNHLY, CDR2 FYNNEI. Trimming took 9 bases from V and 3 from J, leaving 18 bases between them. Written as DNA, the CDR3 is TGTGCCAGTCAACCGTTCGGGGAAATCTACGAGCAGTACTTC. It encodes CASQPFGEIYEQYF.

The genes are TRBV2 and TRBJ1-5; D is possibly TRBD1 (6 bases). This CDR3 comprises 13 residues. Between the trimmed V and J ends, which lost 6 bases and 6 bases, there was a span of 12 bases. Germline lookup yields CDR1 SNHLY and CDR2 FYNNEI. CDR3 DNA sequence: TGTGCCAGCAGCCTACAGGGCTTTCAGCCCCAGCATTTT. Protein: CASSLQGFQPQHF.